This T cell receptor beta chain stems from a study of blood T cell repertoires in COVID-19. For the study at large: T cells, B-cell-depleted T cells, or PBMCs supplied cDNA or gDNA.

This CDR3 has 15 residues. With V trimmed by 2 bases and J by 5 bases, 8 bases remained unmatched. The germline CDR1 and CDR2 sequences are SEHNR and FQNEAQ (reference sequence). Original handling: Nucleated cell number was recorded as an estimate derived from reference gene primer amplification. Measured with immunoSEQ multiplex PCR; TCRdb has only the in-frame clones, and not every one. Clonal size and the V and J genes are those of that table, whereas D and trimming came from the DNA. The sample records 200,000 to 300,000 clones, around nine tenths being singletons. The rearrangement links TRBV7-9 to TRBJ2-7; 8 nucleotides line up with TRBD2. This TCR came from a man aged 35-49 years who had recovered from COVID-19. Sequenced material: peripheral blood. As DNA, the CDR3 is TGTGCCAGCAGCTTAACGACTAGCGTTTACCACGAGCAGTACTTC. Translation gives CASSLTTSVYHEQYF.